The entry below gives a single T cell receptor (beta chain) sequence along with its context. Its antigen is undetermined. These data are taken from a study of cytotoxic CD8 clonotypes in ibrutinib-treated CLL. In the study overall: Across the patients, approximately ten were relapsed/refractory, roughly 14 treatment-naive and 17 to 18 IGHV unmutated. Whole-study results and caveats: Sustained-remission and progressing patients had different sampling times.

Sequenced by immunoSEQ multiplex PCR; TCRdb stores in-frame clones only, minus some. Altogether approximately 120,000 clones are present, approximately 56% being singletons, with the ten largest covering about 40%. Deletions cut 8 bases from V and 11 bases from J, with 22 bases between. Per the germline V gene, CDR1 is GTSNPN and CDR2 is SVGIG (reference sequence). The CDR3 length is 13 residues. V usage is TRBV30 and J usage is TRBJ2-1; D uncertain. This clonotype originated in a human donor with chronic lymphocytic leukemia. Here the sequenced sample was PBMCs, taken after 24 months of ibrutinib treatment. CDR3: CARAAGTSNQQFF. CDR3 DNA: TGTGCCAGAGCCGCTGGAACGAGTAATCAGCAGTTCTTC.